What follows are 14 T cell receptor beta chains derived from one specimen sequenced in a study of spatial heterogeneity in lung cancer (dated by TCRdb to the late 2010s). According to the study, the label for this sample's time point signals: sample taken at primary tumor resection. Library generation was performed with 5' RACE. Data came from a NextSeq 500. Through fastp at Q25 and MiXCR, TCRdb rebuilt clones from the public reads, retaining in-frame beta chains. Entries are consolidated by CDR3 protein sequence, retaining the most common genes and DNA. The sample contains about 92,000 distinct CDR3 sequences, 12% of them found a single time. The ten largest make up roughly 39% of the sample. The material was PBMCs, obtained at surgery. The source is a male donor with early-stage non-small cell lung cancer.

As to this clonotype: Since a much larger clone is just one base distant, this may be a read error. This chain connects TRBV3-1 to TRBJ1-3; D may be TRBD1 (5 bases). Germline CDR1 reads LGHDT; CDR2 reads YNNKEL (reference sequence). This CDR3 region has 14 residues. CDR3 coding DNA: TGTGTCAGCAGCCAAGACGTGCAGGGCGGCACCATATATTTT. Translation gives CVSSQDVQGGTIYF. The full variable domain, completed using reference TRBV3-1 and TRBJ1-3, is DTAVSQTPKYLVTQMGNDKSIKCEQNLGHDTMYWYKQDSKKFLKIMFSYNNKELIINETVPNRFSPKSPDKAHLNLHINSLELGDSAVYFCVSSQDVQGGTIYFGEGSWLTVV.

This clonotype was recorded at least ten times. The V call is TRBV7-9, the J call TRBJ2-5; weak D call: TRBD2 (6 bases). Germline V gene data show CDR1 as SEHNR and CDR2 as FQNEAQ (reference sequence). CDR3 length: 15 amino acids. Trimming removed 2 bases from V and 1 base from J, with 11 bases in between. The CDR3 region has the DNA TGTGCCAGCAGCTTATATCAGGAGGGCCAAGAGACCCAGTACTTC. It translates to CASSLYQEGQETQYF.

The gene calls are TRBV4-3 and TRBJ2-2, with 7 bases matching TRBD1. The CDR3 contains 17 residues. The germline gives CDR1 LGHNA, CDR2 YSLEER. The junction had 14 bases not matched to a gene; V was cut back by 4 bases and J by 6 bases. The CDR3 DNA follows: TGCGCCAGCAGCCGTAAAATTTTGGGCCAGGGGGCCGGGGAGCTGTTTTTT. Residues: CASSRKILGQGAGELFF.

In this sample, this clonotype turned up a few times. The chain carries TRBV10-3 and TRBJ2-1; 10 bases agree with TRBD2. CDR3 length equals 13 residues. Germline trimming cut 7 bases from V and 8 bases from J; bases unmatched to any gene: 5. From germline, CDR1 is ENHRY and CDR2 SYGVKD. CDR3 DNA: TGTGCCATCAAGGGGACTAGCGTCGATGAGCAGTTCTTC. Translation: CAIKGTSVDEQFF.

This chain uses TRBV25-1 with TRBJ1-5, with TRBD1 identical over 9 bases. CDR1 and CDR2 from the germline V gene are MGHDK and SYGVNS. The CDR3 length is 16 residues. The trim removed 2 bases at V and 7 bases at J, leaving 9 bases unmatched. CDR3 sequence (DNA): TGTGCCAGCAGTGAAAGTGGGACAGGGAAAGGCCAGCCCCAGCATTTT. Its protein product is CASSESGTGKGQPQHF. The entire variable domain, with the rest obtained from reference TRBV25-1 and TRBJ1-5, is as follows: EADIYQTPRYLVIGTGKKITLECSQTMGHDKMYWYQQDPGMELHLIHYSYGVNSTEKGDLSSESTVSRIRTEHFPLTLESARPSHTSQYLCASSESGTGKGQPQHFGDGTRLSIL.

This clonotype was recorded a few times. The chain employs TRBV7-9 and TRBJ2-7; unclear D gene. Per the germline V gene, CDR1 is SEHNR and CDR2 is FQNEAQ (reference sequence). The CDR3 runs to 13 residues. V lost 1 base and J 4 bases, leaving 8 bases between the germline ends. In nucleotides, the CDR3 is TGTGCCAGCAGCTTAGATCTGGGATACGAGCAGTACTTC. Translating gives CASSLDLGYEQYF. Based on the CDR3 plus reference TRBV7-9 and TRBJ2-7, the full variable domain is DTGVSQNPRHKITKRGQNVTFRCDPISEHNRLYWYRQTLGQGPEFLTYFQNEAQLEKSRLLSDRFSAERPKGSFSTLEIQRTEQGDSAMYLCASSLDLGYEQYFGPGTRLTVT.

This clonotype occurred a few times. The V call is TRBV30, the J call TRBJ2-3; perhaps TRBD2 as D (5 bases). The CDR3 consists of 14 residues. Germline V gene lookup returns CDR1 GTSNPN and CDR2 SVGIG (reference sequence). Trimming removed 1 base at V and 2 bases at J, with 10 bases between. For the CDR3, the DNA is TGTGCCTGGAGTGGGAGACGGGACACAGATACGCAGTATTTT. Translating gives CAWSGRRDTDTQYF.

This clonotype occurred many times. V gene TRBV11-2 combines with J gene TRBJ2-2, with D unresolved. Germline-derived CDR1 and CDR2 are SGHAT and FQNNGV. This CDR3 spans 16 amino acids. Trimming stripped 5 bases from V and 0 bases from J, with 13 bases between. The chain's CDR3 is CASSLHLAANTGELFF. The CDR3 DNA follows: TGTGCCAGCAGCCTGCACCTGGCCGCGAACACCGGGGAGCTGTTTTTT.

The sample holds a few counts of this clonotype. This sequence joins TRBV7-8 and TRBJ2-3; 7 nucleotides align to TRBD2. CDR3 length: 15 amino acids. Per the germline V gene, CDR1 is SGHVS and CDR2 is FQNEAQ. Trimming took 6 bases from V and 3 from J; bases not matched to a gene: 9. The CDR3 reads CASRLKRGDTDTQYF. DNA for the CDR3: TGTGCCAGCAGGTTAAAGCGGGGAGATACAGATACGCAGTATTTT.

The table lists this clonotype with many counts. V gene TRBV4-1 combines with J gene TRBJ2-7; possible D gene TRBD2, 6 bases. The CDR3 loop spans 18 amino acids. Germline assignment: CDR1 MGHRA and CDR2 YSYEKL. Trimming stripped 2 bases from V and 0 bases from J, with 20 bases between. The CDR3 nucleotides are TGCGCCAGCAGCCAATCTCGCCTCGCGGGGAAAACCTCCTACGAGCAGTACTTC. Its translation: CASSQSRLAGKTSYEQYF.

The chain carries TRBV5-1 and TRBJ1-1, with D tentatively TRBD1 (5 bases). V lost 3 bases, J lost 4 bases, and 13 bases lay in between. The germline V gene encodes CDR1 SGHRS and CDR2 YFSETQ. This CDR3 comprises 14 residues. Here the CDR3 reads CASSSLEGSTEAFF. The CDR3 nucleotides are TGCGCCAGCAGCTCTCTAGAGGGGTCCACTGAAGCTTTCTTT.

CDR3 DNA sequence: TGTGCCAGCAGTGACAGGCGAAGCACAGATACGCAGTATTTT. Its protein is CASSDRRSTDTQYF. The chain links TRBV2 to TRBJ2-3, with D hard to call. V was trimmed by 3 bases and J by 0 bases, leaving 7 bases between them. The CDR3 is made up of 14 amino acids. Germline CDR1 is SNHLY and CDR2 is FYNNEI.

This clonotype was seen a few times. The CDR3: CASSVGDVFTDEQYF. The CDR3 nucleotides are TGTGCCAGCAGCGTAGGGGACGTTTTTACGGACGAGCAGTACTTC. This sequence joins TRBV9 and TRBJ2-7, with D perhaps matching TRBD1 or TRBD2 (5 bases each). Trimming shortened V by 0 bases and J by 5 bases, and 15 bases separated the two germline ends. The CDR3 is 15 amino acids. Germline V gives CDR1 SGDLS, CDR2 YYNGEE.

This chain links TRBV20-1 with TRBJ1-1; D remains unclear. The CDR3 loop spans 15 amino acids. Trimming left V 0 bases short and J 0 bases short, with 11 bases between. CDR1 is DFQATT and CDR2 is SNEGSKA in the germline V gene (reference sequence). The CDR3 nucleotides read TGCAGTGCTAGAGACTGGACGGAAATGAACACTGAAGCTTTCTTT. Its protein is CSARDWTEMNTEAFF.